One sample yielded the 24 T cell receptor beta chains listed below, sequenced in a study of CD8 T cells in ankylosing spondylitis. TCRdb independently ran MiXCR on the 5' RACE reads; one entry per CDR3 protein. The table includes under 250,000 distinct CDR3 sequences, over 9.5% detected once. Sequences were obtained from blood, either unsorted or a sorted T cell fraction (not recorded which). These receptors were taken from a male donor with ankylosing spondylitis or in good health (not recorded which).

This clonotype was detected a few times. The rearrangement joins TRBV7-2 to TRBJ1-2; 7 nucleotides align to TRBD1. CDR1 is SGHTA and CDR2 is FQGNSA in the germline V gene. The CDR3 is made up of 15 amino acids. Trimming cost V 1 base and J 3 bases; bases outside gene matches: 5. CDR3 residues: CASSLDLRGDYGYTF. Written as DNA, the CDR3 is TGTGCCAGCAGCTTAGACCTCAGGGGGGACTATGGCTACACCTTC.

This clonotype turned up a few times. This chain uses TRBV6-1 with TRBJ2-1, with D perhaps matching TRBD2 (6 bases). V lost 5 bases and J 0 bases, leaving 11 bases between the germline ends. Germline values: CDR1 MNHNS, CDR2 SASEGT. The CDR3 has 15 residues. The CDR3 DNA is TGTGCCAGCAGTCGGGACTCCAGCTCCTACAATGAGCAGTTCTTC. Protein sequence: CASSRDSSSYNEQFF.

In this sample, this clonotype turned up many times. The V and J genes are TRBV30 and TRBJ2-3; no reliable D call. Trimming pared 0 bases from V and 4 bases from J, leaving 11 bases between. CDR1 and CDR2 (germline): GTSNPN, SVGIG (reference sequence). This CDR3 has 14 amino acids. The CDR3 spells CAWSVLASADTQYF. As DNA, the CDR3 is TGTGCCTGGAGTGTACTGGCGTCCGCAGATACGCAGTATTTT. The full variable domain, its missing parts supplied by reference TRBV30 and TRBJ2-3, is SQTIHQWPATLVQPVGSPLSLECTVEGTSNPNLYWYRQAAGRGLQLLFYSVGIGQISSEVPQNLSASRPQDRQFILSSKKLLLSDSGFYLCAWSVLASADTQYFGPGTRLTVL.

With regard to this clonotype: A read error may be the cause here, since a much bigger clone is one base away. The chain employs TRBV3-1 and TRBJ2-3; no clear D. Germline CDR1 and CDR2: LGHDT and YNNKEL (reference sequence). The length of the CDR3 is 15 residues. The CDR3 here is CTSSPYLGDADTQYF. The CDR3 DNA is TGTACCAGCAGCCCGTACCTTGGAGACGCAGATACGCAGTATTTT.

This clonotype turned up a few times. V usage is TRBV7-3 and J usage is TRBJ2-7, with 8 bases fitting TRBD1. J lost 2 bases, V lost 7 bases, and 10 bases had no gene match. Germline V lookup: CDR1 SGHTA, CDR2 FQGTGA. The CDR3 totals 15 residues. The CDR3 bases are TGTGCCAGCACAATCTCCGGGACAGGCGCCTACGAGCAGTACTTC. Its translation is CASTISGTGAYEQYF.

This clonotype showed up many times. This chain uses TRBV18 with TRBJ1-1; D unresolved. Germline values: CDR1 KGHSH, CDR2 LQKENI. The germline V and J ends were trimmed by 1 base and 11 bases, with 14 bases remaining between them. The length of the CDR3 is 13 residues. CDR3 DNA: TGTGCCAGCTCACCACTTGAACGGGCCTCGGCTTTCTTT. It is translated as CASSPLERASAFF.

This clonotype was recorded at least ten times. V is TRBV20-1 and J is TRBJ2-7; 10 bases are shared with TRBD1. The CDR3 has 15 residues. Germline V gene data show CDR1 as DFQATT and CDR2 as SNEGSKA (reference sequence). V gave up 3 bases and J gave up 3 bases; unmatched junction bases: 8. CDR3 DNA: TGCAGTGCTAGCGCCGGACAGGGGGTAAACTACGAGCAGTACTTC. Its protein is CSASAGQGVNYEQYF.

J is TRBJ2-6 and V is TRBV10-3, with 10 bases lining up with TRBD1. Germline V gene data show CDR1 as ENHRY and CDR2 as SYGVKD. This CDR3 is built from 15 residues. Unmatched junction bases numbered 2, after V lost 3 bases and J lost 6 bases. Here the CDR3 DNA reads TGTGCCATCAGTGAAGACAGGGGGCCGGCCAACGTCCTGACTTTC. It specifies CAISEDRGPANVLTF.

Only a few counts were recorded for this clonotype. The chain joins TRBV7-9 to TRBJ2-4, with D unresolved. This CDR3 comprises 15 residues. The germline CDR1 and CDR2 sequences are SEHNR and FQNEAQ (reference sequence). The V end lost 0 bases, the J end lost 6 bases, and 12 bases lay between the germline ends. CDR3 sequence reads: CASSLAKGPPNIQYF. The CDR3 nucleotides are TGTGCCAGCAGCTTAGCAAAAGGGCCTCCAAACATTCAGTACTTC.

This clonotype occurred many times. The chain joins TRBV20-1 to TRBJ2-7; D is unclear. The V gene's germline CDR1 is DFQATT and CDR2 SNEGSKA (reference sequence). The CDR3 runs to 13 residues. V lost 5 bases and J lost 2, with 13 bases in between. CDR3 sequence reads: CSAGVRSAYEQYF. As DNA, the CDR3 is TGCAGTGCTGGCGTAAGGAGTGCCTACGAGCAGTACTTC.

This clonotype has a count of ten or more. This chain joins TRBV3-1 and TRBJ1-2; D gene uncertain. Trimming left V 0 bases short and J 8 bases short, with 13 bases between. CDR1 is LGHDT, CDR2 YNNKEL, per germline (reference sequence). The CDR3 loop spans 14 amino acids. The CDR3 here is CASSQDGPYGGYTF. As DNA, the CDR3 is TGTGCCAGCAGCCAAGATGGTCCCTACGGCGGCTACACCTTC.

The J gene is TRBJ1-2, the V gene TRBV7-9; D remains ambiguous. Germline CDR1 SEHNR, CDR2 FQNEAQ (reference sequence). The V gene lost 1 base and the J gene lost 5 bases, with 11 bases spanning the gap. This CDR3 region has 14 residues. CDR3 sequence (DNA): TGTGCCAGCAGCTTAGGAGGGCCCGAGTATGGCTACACCTTC. This codes for CASSLGGPEYGYTF.

This clonotype came up many times. V and J are TRBV3-1 and TRBJ2-2; TRBD1 or TRBD2 may be the D gene (5 bases each). V lost 4 bases and J lost 5, with 17 bases in between. This CDR3 is built from 16 residues. Germline V gene lookup returns CDR1 LGHDT and CDR2 YNNKEL (reference sequence). The CDR3 region is CASSLRGARETGELFF. CDR3 bases: TGTGCCAGCAGCCTAAGAGGGGCAAGAGAAACCGGGGAGCTGTTTTTT.

This clonotype has at least ten counts. The chain uses TRBV10-3 and TRBJ1-1; TRBD1 agrees at 9 bases. The length of the CDR3 is 13 residues. The germline gives CDR1 ENHRY, CDR2 SYGVKD. Trimming removed 10 bases from V and 3 bases from J; junction bases left unmatched: 6. CDR3 loop: CATNTGGYTEAFF. The DNA for the CDR3 is TGTGCCACCAACACAGGGGGCTACACTGAAGCTTTCTTT.

The sample holds many counts of this clonotype. CDR3 in DNA: TGTGCCAGCAGCCAGGGACTAGCGGGAGGGAATGAGCAGTTCTTC. Its translation: CASSQGLAGGNEQFF. This chain joins TRBV3-1 and TRBJ2-1; 16 nucleotides match TRBD2. The CDR3 contains 15 residues. Germline V lookup: CDR1 LGHDT, CDR2 YNNKEL (reference sequence). The V gene end was trimmed by 3 bases and the J gene end by 7 bases; junction bases not matched to a gene: 0.

This clonotype was counted at least ten times. The J gene is TRBJ2-3, the V gene TRBV11-2; TRBD1 aligns across 7 bases. V dropped 5 bases and J dropped 2; count of bases not matched to a gene: 10. Germline CDR1 SGHAT, CDR2 FQNNGV. This CDR3 region has 16 residues. The CDR3 bases are TGTGCCAGCAGCCTCCACCCTCAGGGGGACACAGATACGCAGTATTTT. Translated: CASSLHPQGDTDTQYF.

The table lists this clonotype with a few counts. V is TRBV11-2 and J is TRBJ2-3, with 14 bases that match TRBD2. Losses at the gene ends were 2 bases for V and 4 bases for J; bases not matched to a gene: 11. CDR1 SGHAT and CDR2 FQNNGV come from the germline V gene. This CDR3 contains 19 residues. CDR3 residues: CASSLRLAGGPSRSDTQYF. The CDR3 DNA sequence: TGTGCCAGCAGCTTAAGACTAGCGGGAGGGCCCTCCCGCTCAGATACGCAGTATTTT.

This clonotype was found many times. The V gene is TRBV4-1, the J gene TRBJ2-3, with TRBD2 as a possible D gene (5 bases). V lost 4 bases and J 1 base, leaving 12 bases between the germline ends. The CDR3 totals 15 residues. Germline loops: CDR1 MGHRA, CDR2 YSYEKL. CDR3: CASSLREYGTDTQYF. CDR3 coding DNA: TGCGCCAGCAGCCTCCGGGAATACGGCACAGATACGCAGTATTTT.

This clonotype showed up many times. The CDR3 reads CASSHRDRGTEAFF. The CDR3, as DNA: TGTGCCAGCAGCCATCGGGACAGGGGGACTGAAGCTTTCTTT. The rearrangement links TRBV7-8 to TRBJ1-1, with 11 bases matching TRBD1. The ends lost 5 bases at V and 5 bases at J; junction bases unmatched: 4. CDR1 is SGHVS, CDR2 FQNEAQ, per germline. The CDR3 runs to 14 residues.

As concerns this clonotype: A single base separates this from a much larger clone, so it may be a read error. This sequence joins TRBV5-5 and TRBJ2-3, with D maybe TRBD2 (5 bases). The CDR3 totals 14 residues. CDR1 and CDR2 from the germline V gene are SGHKS and YYEKEE (reference sequence). V dropped 2 bases and J dropped 7 bases, with 14 bases sitting between them. CDR3: CASSFGGATNTQYF. The DNA of the CDR3 is TGTGCCAGCAGCTTCGGAGGCGCAACAAATACGCAGTATTTT.

This clonotype occurred a few times. The chain couples TRBV14 to TRBJ1-1, with a possible D match to TRBD1 (6 bases). In germline, CDR1 is SGHDN, CDR2 FVKESK. With 4 bases removed from V and 6 bases from J, the gap between germline ends came to 15 bases. CDR3 size: 14 residues. The CDR3 bases are TGTGCCAGCAGCCCTCTACGGGGGGCCTCTGAAGCTTTCTTT. Translating gives CASSPLRGASEAFF.

This clonotype showed up many times. This chain links TRBV20-1 with TRBJ2-2, with 7 nucleotides matching TRBD1. The V and J ends lost 3 bases and 5 bases, in that order; junction bases with no gene match: 6. This CDR3 comprises 14 residues. Germline CDR1 is DFQATT and CDR2 is SNEGSKA (reference sequence). The DNA of the CDR3 is TGCAGTGCTAGGAAGGGGGCAGGAACCGGGGAGCTGTTTTTT. It yields the protein CSARKGAGTGELFF.

In this sample, this clonotype turned up many times. The chain combines TRBV7-2 with TRBJ2-5; D remains ambiguous. Germline V lookup: CDR1 SGHTA, CDR2 FQGNSA. Trimming removed 4 bases from V and 0 bases from J, with 6 bases in between. The CDR3 is 13 amino acids. The CDR3 nucleotides are TGTGCCAGCAGCTGGCTCTACCAAGAGACCCAGTACTTC. Residues: CASSWLYQETQYF.

This chain links TRBV7-2 with TRBJ2-5, with D perhaps TRBD2 (6 bases). The germline V gene has CDR1 SGHTA and CDR2 FQGNSA. This CDR3 has 13 amino acids. V gave up 8 bases and J gave up 3 bases, with 13 bases separating them. CDR3 sequence (DNA): TGTGCCAGCTGCGTTAGCGGAAAAGAGACCCAGTACTTC. It encodes CASCVSGKETQYF.